These 9 T cell receptor beta chains came from one sample sequenced in a study of blood T cell repertoires in COVID-19. Profiled with immunoSEQ multiplex PCR; TCRdb holds only in-frame clones, not every one. Seen here are about 65,000 clones, 80% to 95% observed once, and the top ten hold about 3%. Input material: peripheral blood. Receptor source: a man aged 65 to 79 with active COVID-19.

The chain recombines TRBV11-2 with TRBJ2-3, with 15 bases lining up with TRBD2. Per germline, CDR1 SGHAT and CDR2 FQNNGV. The junction had 7 bases not matched to a gene; V was cut back by 2 bases and J by 1 base. The length of the CDR3 is 19 residues. The CDR3 nucleotides read TGTGCCAGCAGCTTACGAGGACTAGCGGGGGGGCTGGGCACAGATACGCAGTATTTT. Protein product: CASSLRGLAGGLGTDTQYF.

The chain has TRBV29-1 and TRBJ2-3, with D perhaps matching TRBD1 (5 bases). This CDR3 region has 13 residues. Germline values: CDR1 SQVTM, CDR2 ANQGSEA. V lost 3 bases and J 4 bases, leaving 11 bases between the germline ends. The CDR3 loop is CSVEVLRADTQYF. The CDR3 DNA is TGCAGCGTTGAGGTCCTCAGGGCAGATACGCAGTATTTT.

The chain carries TRBV3-1 (or the pseudogene TRBV3-2) and TRBJ1-2, with TRBD1 matching 9 bases. Germline V gene data show CDR1 as LGHDT and CDR2 as YNNKEL (reference sequence). The CDR3 is 15 amino acids. V lost 1 base, J lost 4 bases, and 4 bases stayed unmatched. The CDR3 is CASSQALGQGYGYTF. DNA for the CDR3: TGTGCCAGCAGCCAAGCCCTGGGACAGGGCTATGGCTACACCTTC.

This rearrangement joins TRBV7-2 to TRBJ2-3; tentatively, D is TRBD2 (6 bases). Looked up from germline, CDR1 is SGHTA and CDR2 is FQGNSA. The ends were cut back, 8 bases at V and 0 bases at J, with 18 bases in the middle. The CDR3 runs 16 residues. CDR3: CASRPIAGFSTDTQYF. CDR3 DNA sequence: TGTGCCAGCCGTCCAATTGCGGGATTTAGCACAGATACGCAGTATTTT.

CDR3 residues: CASSEYSRQGRNTIYF. Written as DNA, the CDR3 is TGTGCCAGCAGTGAATACTCGCGACAGGGTAGGAACACCATATATTTT. The chain joins TRBV25-1 to TRBJ1-3, with 7 bases that match TRBD1. The V and J ends lost 0 bases and 7 bases, in that order; junction bases with no gene match: 9. From germline, CDR1 is MGHDK and CDR2 SYGVNS. CDR3 length: 16 residues. Full variable domain (outside the CDR3, taken from reference TRBV25-1 and TRBJ1-3): EADIYQTPRYLVIGTGKKITLECSQTMGHDKMYWYQQDPGMELHLIHYSYGVNSTEKGDLSSESTVSRIRTEHFPLTLESARPSHTSQYLCASSEYSRQGRNTIYFGEGSWLTVV.

The CDR3 loop reads CASSVAGATDTQYF. CDR3 bases: TGTGCCAGCAGCGTTGCGGGGGCCACAGATACGCAGTATTTT. This chain links TRBV7-2 with TRBJ2-3, with D possibly matching TRBD2 (7 bases). V gave up 5 bases and J gave up 2 bases, with 11 bases separating them. The CDR3 totals 14 residues. Germline CDR1 reads SGHTA; CDR2 reads FQGNSA.

The V call is TRBV7-9, the J call TRBJ2-7, with D maybe TRBD2 (6 bases). V was trimmed by 5 bases and J by 1 base, leaving 12 bases between them. The germline CDR1 and CDR2 sequences are SEHNR and FQNEAQ (reference sequence). The CDR3 covers 14 residues. DNA for the CDR3: TGTGCCAGCAGCCCCACCGGGGGATCCTACGAGCAGTACTTC. Translation gives CASSPTGGSYEQYF. The full variable domain, completed using reference TRBV7-9 and TRBJ2-7, is DTGVSQNPRHKITKRGQNVTFRCDPISEHNRLYWYRQTLGQGPEFLTYFQNEAQLEKSRLLSDRFSAERPKGSFSTLEIQRTEQGDSAMYLCASSPTGGSYEQYFGPGTRLTVT.

The chain has TRBV19 and TRBJ2-5, with 11 bases aligning to TRBD2. This CDR3 is built from 16 residues. V was clipped by 3 bases and J by 5 bases; unmatched bases: 8. CDR1 and CDR2 (germline): LNHDA, SQIVND (reference sequence). This CDR3 is CASSMLAGGPTETQYF. The CDR3 nucleotides read TGTGCCAGTAGTATGTTAGCGGGGGGGCCGACGGAGACCCAGTACTTC.

The chain uses TRBV7-3 and TRBJ2-2; weak D call: TRBD1 (8 bases). This CDR3 is 14 amino acids long. Germline V gives CDR1 SGHTA, CDR2 FQGTGA. V lost 7 bases and J 4 bases, leaving 13 bases between the germline ends. In DNA form, the CDR3 reads TGTGCCAGCAACAGGGGGGGTGCCACCGGGGAGCTGTTTTTT. Its protein is CASNRGGATGELFF.